This TCR beta chain was sequenced for a study of blood T cell repertoires in COVID-19. In the study overall: Collection of acute and convalescent COVID-19 samples took place in the United States, Italy and Spain. PBMCs, B-cell-depleted T cells, or T cells provided the cDNA or gDNA that made up the material.

This CDR3 region has 16 residues. Original processing methods: Quantification of nucleated cells was approximated via reference gene primer amplification. TCRdb keeps only in-frame clones here, not all; method: immunoSEQ multiplex PCR. D and trimming come from the DNA, and the V and J calls and clone size come from that table. The table has 90,000 to 100,000 clones, approximately 81% seen once. Sequenced: peripheral blood. The chain carries TRBV21-1 and TRBJ1-5. TRBV21-1 is a known pseudogene. The receptor was isolated from a woman of 80 years or more with acute or convalescent COVID-19. The CDR3 reads CASSKVPRISNQPQHF. Here the CDR3 DNA reads TGTGCCAGCAGCAAAGTGCCGAGAATTAGCAATCAGCCCCAGCATTTT.